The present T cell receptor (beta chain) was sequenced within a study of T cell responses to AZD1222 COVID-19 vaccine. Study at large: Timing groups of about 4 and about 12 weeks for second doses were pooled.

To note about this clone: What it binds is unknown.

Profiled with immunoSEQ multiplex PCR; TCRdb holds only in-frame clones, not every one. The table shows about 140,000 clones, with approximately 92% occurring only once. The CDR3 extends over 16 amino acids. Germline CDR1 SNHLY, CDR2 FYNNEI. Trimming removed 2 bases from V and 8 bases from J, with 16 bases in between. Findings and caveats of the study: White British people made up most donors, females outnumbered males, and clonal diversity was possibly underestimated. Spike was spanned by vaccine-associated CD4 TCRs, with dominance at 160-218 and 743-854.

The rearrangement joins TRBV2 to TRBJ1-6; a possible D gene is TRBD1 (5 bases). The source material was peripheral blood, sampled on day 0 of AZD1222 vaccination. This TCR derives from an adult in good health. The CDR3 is CASSEREGKVDSPLHF. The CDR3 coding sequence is TGTGCCAGCAGTGAACGGGAGGGGAAGGTCGATTCACCCCTCCACTTT.